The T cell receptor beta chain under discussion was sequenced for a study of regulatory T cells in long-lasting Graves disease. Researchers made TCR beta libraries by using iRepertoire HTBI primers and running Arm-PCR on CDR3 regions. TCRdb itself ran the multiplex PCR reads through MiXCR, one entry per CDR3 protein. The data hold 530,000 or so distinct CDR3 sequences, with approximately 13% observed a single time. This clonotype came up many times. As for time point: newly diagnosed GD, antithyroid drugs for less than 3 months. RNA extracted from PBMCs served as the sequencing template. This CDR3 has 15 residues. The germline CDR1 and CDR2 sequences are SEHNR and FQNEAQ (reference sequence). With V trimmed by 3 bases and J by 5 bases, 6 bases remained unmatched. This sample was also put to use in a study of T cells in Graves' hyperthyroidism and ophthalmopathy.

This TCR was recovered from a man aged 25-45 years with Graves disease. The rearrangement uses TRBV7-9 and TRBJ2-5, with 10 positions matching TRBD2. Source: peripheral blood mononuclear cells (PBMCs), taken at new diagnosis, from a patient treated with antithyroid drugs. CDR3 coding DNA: TGTGCCAGCAGCTTTAGCGGGAGGATCGGGGAGACCCAGTACTTC. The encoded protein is CASSFSGRIGETQYF. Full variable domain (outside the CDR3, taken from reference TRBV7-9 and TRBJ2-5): DTGVSQNPRHKITKRGQNVTFRCDPISEHNRLYWYRQTLGQGPEFLTYFQNEAQLEKSRLLSDRFSAERPKGSFSTLEIQRTEQGDSAMYLCASSFSGRIGETQYFGPGTRLLVL.